This is a list of T cell receptor beta chains from one sample in a study of blood T cell repertoires in COVID-19. Clones were sequenced by immunoSEQ multiplex PCR, and TCRdb holds only the in-frame ones, with some missing. The sample lists about 160,000 clones, around four fifths occurring once. Sequencing input: peripheral blood. The source of these receptors is a man aged 65-85 years with acute or convalescent COVID-19. Both conserved end residues are part of each CDR3. D genes are given only for firm matches. A row's size may be missing; if present it is once, few, many or a size class.

v_gene,j_gene,abundance,d_gene,CDR3aa,CDR3nt
TRBV5-1,TRBJ2-3,NA,NA,CASTARDTQYF,TGCGCCAGCACCGCGCGCGATACGCAGTATTTT
TRBV18,TRBJ1-3,NA,TRBD1,CASSPLALGQGASGNTIYF,TGTGCCAGCTCACCACTCGCCTTGGGACAGGGGGCTTCTGGAAACACCATATATTTT
TRBV7-3,TRBJ2-3,few,NA,CASSLVGSPTDTQYF,TGTGCCAGCAGCTTAGTTGGGAGCCCCACAGATACGCAGTATTTT
TRBV9,TRBJ1-6,NA,NA,CASSVGSGVDSPLHF,TGTGCCAGCAGCGTAGGATCAGGGGTCGATTCACCCCTCCACTTT
TRBV6-1,TRBJ2-4,NA,TRBD2,CASSEGGLAGVPRYF,TGTGCCAGCAGTGAAGGGGGACTAGCGGGGGTCCCAAGGTACTTC
TRBV5-4,TRBJ2-7,NA,TRBD2,CASSLTSGAYEQYF,TGTGCCAGCAGCCTAACTAGCGGAGCCTACGAGCAGTACTTC
TRBV7-3,TRBJ2-6,NA,TRBD1,CASKTGAGANVLTF,TGTGCCAGCAAAACAGGGGCGGGGGCCAACGTCCTGACTTTC
TRBV7-9,TRBJ2-3,NA,TRBD2,CASSHRAGTSADTQYF,TGTGCCAGCAGCCATAGAGCTGGGACTAGCGCAGATACGCAGTATTTT
TRBV10-2,TRBJ1-5,NA,NA,CASSGSNGNQPQHF,TGCGCCAGCAGTGGGAGTAATGGCAATCAGCCCCAGCATTTT
TRBV7-8,TRBJ2-7,few,NA,CASSLAQTSYEQYF,TGTGCCAGCAGCTTAGCACAGACCTCCTACGAGCAGTACTTC
TRBV7-3,TRBJ1-2,once,TRBD1,CASSSRTGEDGYTF,TGTGCCAGCAGCTCTAGGACAGGGGAGGATGGCTACACCTTC
TRBV2,TRBJ1-2,NA,NA,CASSERGYGYTF,TGTGCCAGCAGTGAGCGGGGCTATGGCTACACCTTC
TRBV14,TRBJ2-1,many,TRBD2,CASSQAPGGNNEQFF,TGTGCCAGCAGCCAAGCCCCGGGAGGAAACAATGAGCAGTTCTTC
TRBV4-1,TRBJ2-7,NA,TRBD1,CASSQEGTEPSYEQYF,TGCGCCAGCAGCCAAGAAGGGACAGAGCCCTCCTACGAGCAGTACTTC
TRBV19,TRBJ2-7,NA,NA,CASSGGSYEQYF,TGTGCCAGTAGTGGAGGATCCTACGAGCAGTACTTC
TRBV3-1/TRBV3-2,TRBJ2-1,NA,TRBD2,CASSPPSGGGQFF,TGTGCCAGCAGCCCACCTAGCGGGGGTGGGCAGTTCTTC
TRBV5-1,TRBJ2-7,NA,TRBD2,CASSLVGSGSPYEQYF,TGCGCCAGCAGCTTGGTGGGAAGCGGGAGCCCCTACGAGCAGTACTTC
TRBV2,TRBJ1-4,NA,NA,CASTWTKEGKLFF,TGTGCCAGCACTTGGACAAAGGAGGGAAAACTGTTTTTT
TRBV20-1,TRBJ1-2,NA,NA,CSASGRIGAVRTF,TGCAGTGCTAGTGGTAGAATTGGGGCGGTAAGGACCTTC
TRBV6-5,TRBJ1-3,NA,NA,CASSYSWGEAGNTIYF,TGTGCCAGCAGTTACTCATGGGGGGAAGCTGGAAACACCATATATTTT
TRBV5-6,TRBJ1-1,NA,NA,CASSLVTGGGTEAFF,TGTGCCAGCAGCTTGGTCACAGGCGGGGGGACTGAAGCTTTCTTT
TRBV7-2,TRBJ2-3,NA,TRBD1,CASSADRADTQYF,TGTGCCAGCAGCGCCGACAGGGCAGATACGCAGTATTTT
TRBV28,TRBJ1-5,NA,NA,CASSLSGGNQPQHF,TGTGCCAGCAGTTTATCAGGGGGCAATCAGCCCCAGCATTTT
TRBV5-6,TRBJ1-2,once,NA,CASSRPEGGYGYTF,TGTGCCAGCAGCCGTCCTGAAGGGGGTTATGGCTACACCTTC
TRBV21-1,TRBJ2-1,once,NA,CASSKRRTGGSSYNEQFF,TGTGCCAGCAGCAAACGTAGGACAGGGGGGAGCTCCTACAATGAGCAGTTCTTC
TRBV25-1,TRBJ2-3,NA,TRBD2,CASNSGGASDTQYF,TGTGCCAGCAATAGCGGGGGGGCCTCAGATACGCAGTATTTT
TRBV19,TRBJ1-1,once,NA,CASSIVGRTGHNTEAFF,TGTGCCAGTAGTATAGTGGGGAGAACAGGGCACAACACTGAAGCTTTCTTT
TRBV4-1,TRBJ1-1,NA,TRBD1,CASSQGRQGETEAFF,TGCGCCAGCAGCCAAGGGAGACAGGGTGAAACTGAAGCTTTCTTT
TRBV7-9,TRBJ2-1,NA,TRBD1,CASSSNPQDRAGHNEQFF,TGTGCCAGCAGCTCCAACCCCCAAGACAGGGCGGGTCACAATGAGCAGTTCTTC
TRBV7-2,TRBJ2-1,NA,NA,CASSLTDNEQFF,TGTGCCAGCAGCTTGACAGACAATGAGCAGTTCTTC
TRBV19,TRBJ2-7,few,TRBD1,CASSIRGDRGHITYEQYF,TGTGCCAGTAGTATAAGAGGAGACAGGGGGCATATTACGTACGAGCAGTACTTC
TRBV14,TRBJ2-2,NA,TRBD2,CASSPAAGGTGELFF,TGTGCCAGCAGCCCGGCAGCGGGAGGCACCGGGGAGCTGTTTTTT
TRBV6-5,TRBJ2-6,NA,NA,CASRTSGANVLTF,TGTGCCAGCAGGACATCTGGGGCCAACGTCCTGACTTTC
TRBV10-2,TRBJ2-7,once,TRBD2,CASSVIAGGQEQYF,TGCGCCAGCAGTGTTATAGCGGGGGGGCAAGAGCAGTACTTC
TRBV9,TRBJ2-7,NA,NA,CASSPIYLRLDKAREQYF,TGTGCCAGCAGCCCTATCTACCTCAGACTGGATAAAGCTAGGGAGCAGTACTTC
TRBV7-9,TRBJ2-5,NA,TRBD1,CASSTGAGRGETQYF,TGTGCCAGCAGCACAGGGGCAGGCAGGGGAGAGACCCAGTACTTC
TRBV7-9,TRBJ2-5,few,TRBD2,CASSLRLAGRETQYF,TGTGCCAGCAGCTTACGACTAGCGGGACGAGAGACCCAGTACTTC
TRBV24-1,TRBJ2-2,NA,TRBD1,CATSETLTGVNTGELFF,TGTGCCACCAGTGAAACCTTGACAGGGGTGAACACCGGGGAGCTGTTTTTT
TRBV5-4,TRBJ2-3,NA,TRBD2,CASSFGSGGAGDTQYF,TGTGCCAGCAGCTTTGGTAGCGGGGGGGCCGGGGATACGCAGTATTTT
TRBV19,TRBJ2-7,NA,NA,CASRPRGEGYEQYF,TGTGCCAGTAGACCCCGGGGAGAGGGCTACGAGCAGTACTTC
TRBV30,TRBJ1-2,NA,NA,CAWSGKFRRSYGYTF,TGTGCCTGGAGTGGCAAGTTTCGCCGGTCCTATGGCTACACCTTC
TRBV5-6,TRBJ1-1,NA,TRBD1,CASSLSPGGEAFF,TGTGCCAGCAGCTTGTCCCCAGGGGGTGAAGCTTTCTTT
TRBV5-1,TRBJ2-7,NA,TRBD2,CASSPTSGMEEQYF,TGCGCCAGCAGCCCTACTAGCGGGATGGAAGAGCAGTACTTC
TRBV19,TRBJ1-5,NA,NA,CASSTPGQLLNQPQHF,TGTGCCAGTAGTACCCCAGGACAGCTACTCAATCAGCCCCAGCATTTT
TRBV30,TRBJ1-2,NA,TRBD1,CAWGHRGVDGGYTF,TGTGCCTGGGGCCACAGGGGGGTTGATGGTGGCTACACCTTC
TRBV18,TRBJ1-2,NA,NA,CASSLPGAGYGYTF,TGTGCCAGCTCACTCCCGGGAGCGGGCTATGGCTACACCTTC